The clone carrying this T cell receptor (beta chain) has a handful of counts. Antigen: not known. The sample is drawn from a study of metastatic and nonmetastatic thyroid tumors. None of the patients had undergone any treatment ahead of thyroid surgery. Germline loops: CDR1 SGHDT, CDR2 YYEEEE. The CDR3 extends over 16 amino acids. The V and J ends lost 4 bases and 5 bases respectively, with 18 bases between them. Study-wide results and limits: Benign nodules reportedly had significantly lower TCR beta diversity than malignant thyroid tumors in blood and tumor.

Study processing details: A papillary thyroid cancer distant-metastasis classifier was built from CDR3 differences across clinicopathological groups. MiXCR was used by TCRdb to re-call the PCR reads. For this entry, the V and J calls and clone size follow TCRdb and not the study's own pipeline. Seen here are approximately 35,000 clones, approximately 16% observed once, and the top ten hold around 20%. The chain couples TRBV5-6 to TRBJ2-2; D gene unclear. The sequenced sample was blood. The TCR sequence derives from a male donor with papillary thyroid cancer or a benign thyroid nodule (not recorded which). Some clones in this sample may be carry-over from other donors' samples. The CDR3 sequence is CASSPGLGWETGELFF. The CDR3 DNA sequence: TGTGCCAGCAGCCCTGGCCTAGGGTGGGAAACCGGGGAGCTGTTTTTT. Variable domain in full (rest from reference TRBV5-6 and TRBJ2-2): DAGVTQSPTHLIKTRGQQVTLRCSPKSGHDTVSWYQQALGQGPQFIFQYYEEEERQRGNFPDRFSGHQFPNYSSELNVNALLLGDSALYLCASSPGLGWETGELFFGEGSRLTVL.